The 26 T cell receptor beta chains below come from one sample, sequenced in a study of technical replicates of blood from a few donors. The data were produced by immunoSEQ multiplex PCR, yet TCRdb's version contains in-frame clones alone and is incomplete. The table has about 82,000 clones, roughly 95% seen once. Sequences were obtained from T cells isolated from PBMCs. The receptor source for this set is a human donor in good health.

The rearrangement joins TRBV13 to TRBJ1-1, with TRBD1 matching 7 bases. The CDR3 is made up of 13 amino acids. V lost 6 bases, J lost 5 bases, and 6 bases stayed unmatched. Looked up from germline, CDR1 is PRHDT and CDR2 is FYEKMQ (reference sequence). CDR3 amino acids: CASRSGGSTEAFF. CDR3 nucleotide sequence: TGTGCCAGCAGATCAGGGGGGTCGACTGAAGCTTTCTTT.

This chain links TRBV7-3 with TRBJ2-2, with 12 bases that match TRBD2. Germline loops: CDR1 SGHTA, CDR2 FQGTGA. V shed 2 bases, J shed 7 bases, and the junction held 11 bases outside the gene matches. The CDR3 runs to 18 residues. The CDR3 coding sequence is TGTGCCAGCAGCTTAGGGGCCCTAGCGGGAGGGCCCGGCGGGGAGCTGTTTTTT. Translation gives CASSLGALAGGPGGELFF. Complete variable domain (other parts from reference TRBV7-3 and TRBJ2-2): GAGVSQTPSNKVTEKGKYVELRCDPISGHTALYWYRQSLGQGPEFLIYFQGTGAADDSGLPNDRFFAVRPEGSVSTLKIQRTERGDSAVYLCASSLGALAGGPGGELFFGEGSRLTVL.

The chain employs TRBV30 and TRBJ2-3, with D maybe TRBD2 (5 bases). Germline CDR1 is GTSNPN and CDR2 is SVGIG (reference sequence). Trimming removed 2 bases from V and 1 base from J, with 13 bases in between. The CDR3 consists of 15 residues. The CDR3 is CAWSRWEPRTDTQYF. CDR3 sequence (DNA): TGTGCCTGGAGTAGGTGGGAGCCCCGCACAGATACGCAGTATTTT.

The chain recombines TRBV11-2 with TRBJ2-1; 11 bases line up with TRBD2. J gave up 5 bases and V 4 bases, and 4 bases lay outside the gene matches. The CDR3 runs to 15 residues. The germline gives CDR1 SGHAT, CDR2 FQNNGV. The DNA for the CDR3 is TGTGCCAGCAGCTCCCGACTAGCGGGAAACAATGAGCAGTTCTTC. Protein: CASSSRLAGNNEQFF. Supplemented by reference TRBV11-2 and TRBJ2-1, the full variable domain reads EAGVAQSPRYKIIEKRQSVAFWCNPISGHATLYWYQQILGQGPKLLIQFQNNGVVDDSQLPKDRFSAERLKGVDSTLKIQPAKLEDSAVYLCASSSRLAGNNEQFFGPGTRLTVL.

This clone was found once. This chain links TRBV6-1 with TRBJ2-1, with 11 bases aligning to TRBD2. This CDR3 has 16 residues. Germline-derived CDR1 and CDR2 are MNHNS and SASEGT. J lost 9 bases, V lost 3 bases, and 10 bases had no gene match. The CDR3 protein is CASSEFSSGRNGEQFF. The CDR3 coding sequence is TGTGCCAGCAGTGAGTTTTCTAGCGGGAGGAACGGTGAGCAGTTCTTC.

This clone was seen just once. This chain links TRBV4-1 with TRBJ1-1; possible D gene TRBD1, 5 bases. Trimming pared 0 bases from V and 4 bases from J, leaving 9 bases between. In germline, CDR1 is MGHRA, CDR2 YSYEKL. The CDR3 sequence is 14 residues long. The CDR3 DNA is TGCGCCAGCAGCCAAGATGAGGGACTCACTGAAGCTTTCTTT. Encoded protein: CASSQDEGLTEAFF.

This clone was counted a single time. The chain recombines TRBV6-5 with TRBJ2-7; D might be TRBD2 (7 bases). The CDR3 runs to 13 residues. V was trimmed by 7 bases and J by 1 base, leaving 11 bases between them. The germline gives CDR1 MNHEY, CDR2 SVGAGI. CDR3 in DNA: TGTGCCAGCAACGGGGGGCCATCCTACGAGCAGTACTTC. The encoded protein is CASNGGPSYEQYF.

The rearrangement links TRBV7-2 to TRBJ2-7; TRBD2 is a possible D gene (6 bases). The CDR3 runs to 14 residues. Deletions cut 2 bases from V and 6 bases from J, with 14 bases between. Germline CDR1 reads SGHTA; CDR2 reads FQGNSA. DNA of the CDR3: TGTGCCAGCAGCTTACCACGGGAGCGACCCGAGCAGTACTTC. It specifies CASSLPRERPEQYF.

Note on this clone: The sample has other DNA sequences that encode this CDR3 too. This sequence joins TRBV18 and TRBJ2-7, with D perhaps matching TRBD1 (5 bases). There are 13 residues in the CDR3. Germline V gives CDR1 KGHSH, CDR2 LQKENI. V was trimmed by 0 bases and J by 4 bases, leaving 7 bases between them. The CDR3, as DNA: TGTGCCAGCTCACCACCAGGGGATTACGAGCAGTACTTC. This translates into CASSPPGDYEQYF.

Written as DNA, the CDR3 is TGCAGCGTCGTACACCACTACAATGAGCAGTTCTTC. Its protein is CSVVHHYNEQFF. The chain links TRBV29-1 to TRBJ2-1; D is undetermined. This CDR3 is 12 amino acids long. The germline V gene encodes CDR1 SQVTM and CDR2 ANQGSEA. V lost 6 bases and J 3 bases, leaving 9 bases between the germline ends.

This rearrangement joins TRBV4-2 to TRBJ2-7; D is perhaps TRBD1 (6 bases). V lost 3 bases, J lost 1 base, and 13 bases lay in between. Germline V gene lookup returns CDR1 LGHNA and CDR2 YNFKEQ. The CDR3 runs 15 residues. This CDR3 reads CASSHRWDTSYEQYF. Written as DNA, the CDR3 is TGTGCCAGCAGCCACAGATGGGACACGTCCTACGAGCAGTACTTC.

This sequence joins TRBV9 and TRBJ1-1; 9 bases are shared with TRBD1. J was trimmed by 4 bases and V by 2 bases; bases with no gene match: 3. Germline CDR1 and CDR2: SGDLS and YYNGEE. The CDR3 totals 14 residues. The CDR3 loop is CASSVGTGPTEAFF. CDR3 sequence (DNA): TGTGCCAGCAGCGTTGGGACAGGGCCCACTGAAGCTTTCTTT.

The V gene is TRBV4-2, the J gene TRBJ2-7; D is possibly TRBD2 (5 bases). The germline V gene encodes CDR1 LGHNA and CDR2 YNFKEQ. The germline V and J ends were trimmed by 0 bases and 4 bases, with 13 bases remaining between them. CDR3 size: 15 residues. The CDR3 loop reads CASSQEGARFYEQYF. The CDR3 DNA reads as TGTGCCAGCAGCCAAGAGGGAGCGCGGTTTTACGAGCAGTACTTC.

J is TRBJ2-3 and V is TRBV11-3, with 9 bases matching TRBD2. Germline CDR1 and CDR2: SGHNT and YENEEA. There are 16 residues in the CDR3. The J segment lost 0 bases and the V segment lost 3 bases, leaving 4 bases of the junction unmatched. CDR3 sequence (DNA): TGTGCCAGCAGCTTTCTAGCGGGGACTAGCACAGATACGCAGTATTTT. Translation: CASSFLAGTSTDTQYF.

The chain joins TRBV7-2 to TRBJ2-7; weak D call: TRBD2 (5 bases). V was clipped by 6 bases and J by 5 bases, with 14 bases between them. The germline CDR1 and CDR2 sequences are SGHTA and FQGNSA. The CDR3 covers 13 residues. This chain's CDR3 is CASSPAEFHEQYF. The CDR3 nucleotides are TGTGCCAGCAGTCCAGCGGAATTCCACGAGCAGTACTTC. The variable domain in full, with the rest retrieved from reference TRBV7-2 and TRBJ2-7, is GAGVSQSPSNKVTEKGKDVELRCDPISGHTALYWYRQSLGQGLEFLIYFQGNSAPDKSGLPSDRFSAERTGGSVSTLTIQRTQQEDSAVYLCASSPAEFHEQYFGPGTRLTVT.

This rearrangement joins TRBV5-1 to TRBJ2-5, with 9 nucleotides matching TRBD1. The V gene's germline CDR1 is SGHRS and CDR2 YFSETQ. V gave up 0 bases and J gave up 2 bases; unmatched junction bases: 5. CDR3 length: 16 amino acids. CDR3 protein: CASSLAPGQGQETQYF. CDR3 nucleotide sequence: TGCGCCAGCAGCTTGGCCCCAGGACAGGGGCAAGAGACCCAGTACTTC. The whole variable domain, filled in from reference TRBV5-1 and TRBJ2-5, reads KAGVTQTPRYLIKTRGQQVTLSCSPISGHRSVSWYQQTPGQGLQFLFEYFSETQRNKGNFPGRFSGRQFSNSRSEMNVSTLELGDSALYLCASSLAPGQGQETQYFGPGTRLLVL.

The chain recombines TRBV11-2 with TRBJ2-7; the match to TRBD1 covers 7 bases. This CDR3 is built from 14 residues. From germline, CDR1 is SGHAT and CDR2 FQNNGV. Trimming took 3 bases from V and 0 from J; bases not matched to a gene: 2. DNA for the CDR3: TGTGCCAGCAGCTTTGGGACAGCCTCCTACGAGCAGTACTTC. Translated, it gives CASSFGTASYEQYF.

The chain's CDR3 is CASSAALAGFTDTQYF. CDR3 in DNA: TGTGCCAGCAGCGCAGCACTAGCGGGGTTCACAGATACGCAGTATTTT. The V and J genes are TRBV9 and TRBJ2-3; 10 bases align to TRBD2. Germline V lookup: CDR1 SGDLS, CDR2 YYNGEE. The CDR3 loop spans 16 amino acids. V trimming: 3 bases; J trimming: 2 bases; junction bases outside the gene matches: 6. Full variable domain (missing parts from reference TRBV9 and TRBJ2-3): DSGVTQTPKHLITATGQRVTLRCSPRSGDLSVYWYQQSLDQGLQFLIQYYNGEERAKGNILERFSAQQFPDLHSELNLSSLELGDSALYFCASSAALAGFTDTQYFGPGTRLTVL.

The chain links TRBV5-1 to TRBJ2-5; 9 bases are shared with TRBD2. The CDR3 contains 13 residues. Germline CDR1 SGHRS, CDR2 YFSETQ. The trim removed 4 bases at V and 5 bases at J, leaving 3 bases unmatched. CDR3 sequence reads: CASSGTSRETQYF. The CDR3 bases are TGCGCCAGCAGCGGGACTAGCCGTGAGACCCAGTACTTC.

The rearrangement joins TRBV28 to TRBJ1-2; D is possibly TRBD1 (6 bases). This CDR3 has 13 amino acids. V lost 6 bases, J lost 8 bases, and 16 bases lay in between. Germline V gene lookup returns CDR1 MDHEN and CDR2 SYDVKM. CDR3 DNA sequence: TGTGCCAGCAGCCCAGCTACAGGGCAAGGCTACACCTTC. Its translation: CASSPATGQGYTF.

The chain couples TRBV7-6 to TRBJ2-1; TRBD2 matches 10 bases. Losses at the gene ends were 4 bases for V and 4 bases for J; bases not matched to a gene: 7. CDR1 and CDR2 from the germline V gene are SGHVS and FNYEAQ. The CDR3 length is 16 residues. CDR3 bases: TGTGCCAGCAGCTCAACCCGGACTAGCGGATACAATGAGCAGTTCTTC. As protein: CASSSTRTSGYNEQFF.

J is TRBJ2-1 and V is TRBV5-4; 12 bases match TRBD1. V lost 3 bases and J lost 10; bases outside the gene matches: 8. CDR1 and CDR2 (germline): SGHNT, YYREEE (reference sequence). CDR3 length equals 15 residues. This chain's CDR3 is CASSSGQGARIEQFF. The DNA of the CDR3 is TGTGCCAGCAGCTCGGGACAGGGGGCCCGAATAGAGCAGTTCTTC. Using reference TRBV5-4 and TRBJ2-1 for the parts outside the CDR3, the full variable domain is ETGVTQSPTHLIKTRGQQVTLRCSSQSGHNTVSWYQQALGQGPQFIFQYYREEENGRGNFPPRFSGLQFPNYSSELNVNALELDDSALYLCASSSGQGARIEQFFGPGTRLTVL.

The chain uses TRBV9 and TRBJ2-1, with 8 bases matching TRBD2. The CDR3 loop spans 16 amino acids. Germline V CDR1 and CDR2: SGDLS, YYNGEE. V trimming: 4 bases; J trimming: 7 bases; junction bases outside the gene matches: 13. CDR3 amino acids: CASSPPGGGARNEQFF. The CDR3 coding sequence is TGTGCCAGCAGCCCGCCCGGGGGGGGCGCTAGGAATGAGCAGTTCTTC.

The chain carries TRBV15 and TRBJ2-7, with a tentative D call TRBD2 (5 bases). Germline CDR1 and CDR2: LNHNV and YYDKDF (reference sequence). V was trimmed by 5 bases and J by 4 bases, leaving 21 bases between them. This CDR3 spans 16 amino acids. The CDR3 coding sequence is TGTGCCACCAGCGAGGGTATGTCGGGGTTGGCTTACGAGCAGTACTTC. Translated, it gives CATSEGMSGLAYEQYF.

The chain combines TRBV4-1 with TRBJ2-1; 11 bases fit TRBD2. The J segment lost 7 bases and the V segment lost 0 bases, leaving 11 bases of the junction unmatched. The CDR3 runs 18 residues. Per the germline V gene, CDR1 is MGHRA and CDR2 is YSYEKL. The CDR3 reads CASSQDRLYTSGSNEQFF. The CDR3 DNA reads as TGCGCCAGCAGCCAAGATAGGCTTTATACTAGCGGGAGTAATGAGCAGTTCTTC.

The CDR3 loop is CASSLDQGSQPQHF. The CDR3, as DNA: TGTGCCAGCAGCTTAGACCAGGGTTCCCAGCCCCAGCATTTT. The genes are TRBV7-2 and TRBJ1-5; maybe TRBD1 (5 bases). Trimming took 1 base from V and 7 from J, leaving 11 bases between them. This CDR3 comprises 14 residues. In germline, CDR1 is SGHTA, CDR2 FQGNSA.